Below are 17 T cell receptor beta chains sequenced from a single sample in a study of T-cell memory formation after mild COVID-19. TCRdb re-called the 5' RACE reads through MiXCR, storing one row per CDR3 protein. The sample gives 280,000 or so distinct CDR3 sequences, under 8.5% of which show up once; roughly 22% is in the top ten. The material sequenced was PBMCs or a T cell subset sorted from them (not recorded which). Receptor source: a man aged 18 to 29 who had mild COVID-19 (a few samples of this study predate the infection). Cell type and time point are not known.

The genes are TRBV12-3 or TRBV12-4 and TRBJ1-2, with 8 nucleotides matching TRBD1. With V trimmed by 5 bases and J by 8 bases, 7 bases remained unmatched. This CDR3 has 13 residues. In DNA, the CDR3 is TGTGCCAGCAGTCGAGGACAGGGAGGAGGCTACACCTTC. This encodes CASSRGQGGGYTF.

This clonotype was detected ten times or more. This chain connects TRBV18 to TRBJ2-1; D assignment may be TRBD1 or TRBD2 (6 bases each). The length of the CDR3 is 16 residues. Germline values: CDR1 KGHSH, CDR2 LQKENI. Trimming cost V 0 bases and J 9 bases, with 18 bases left between them. CDR3 residues: CASSPPAPGEVGEQFF. The CDR3 coding sequence is TGTGCCAGCTCACCACCGGCTCCAGGGGAGGTTGGTGAGCAGTTCTTC.

This clonotype was recorded many times. The rearrangement uses TRBV9 and TRBJ2-5, with TRBD2 as a possible D gene (5 bases). With 4 bases removed from V and 5 bases from J, the gap between germline ends came to 21 bases. This CDR3 comprises 16 residues. Germline assignment: CDR1 SGDLS and CDR2 YYNGEE. The CDR3 protein is CASSLSAAVGWETQYF. In DNA, the CDR3 is TGTGCCAGCAGCCTTAGTGCAGCGGTTGGTTGGGAGACCCAGTACTTC.

The table lists this clonotype with a few counts. This sequence joins TRBV5-1 and TRBJ2-5; D tentatively fits TRBD1 or TRBD2 (5 bases each). Germline CDR1 and CDR2: SGHRS and YFSETQ. The CDR3 is made up of 15 amino acids. V shed 4 bases and J shed 1 base, with 14 bases lying between them. The DNA for the CDR3 is TGCGCCAGCAGCCTGACCGGGGCCATCCAAGAGACCCAGTACTTC. Amino acids: CASSLTGAIQETQYF.

The rearrangement links TRBV19 to TRBJ2-1, with D possibly being TRBD1 or TRBD2 (6 bases each). The ends were cut back, 4 bases at V and 3 bases at J, with 13 bases in the middle. The CDR3 covers 15 residues. In germline, CDR1 is LNHDA, CDR2 SQIVND (reference sequence). This CDR3 is CASSRGGGDYNEQFF. CDR3 coding DNA: TGTGCCAGTAGTAGAGGAGGGGGAGACTACAATGAGCAGTTCTTC.

This clonotype was found a few times. The chain recombines TRBV6-6 with TRBJ2-3, with D tentatively TRBD2 (6 bases). The CDR3 consists of 16 residues. V lost 8 bases and J lost 5, with 23 bases in between. Per germline, CDR1 MNHNY and CDR2 SVGAGI (reference sequence). The DNA of the CDR3 is TGTGCCAGCGATTTGGGCCGGGACTCCTTGCGAGATACGCAGTATTTT. It specifies CASDLGRDSLRDTQYF.

The V gene is TRBV24-1, the J gene TRBJ2-7; D uncertain. V lost 4 bases, J lost 0 bases, and 6 bases lay in between. Germline V gene lookup returns CDR1 KGHDR and CDR2 SFDVKD. This CDR3 has 13 residues. The CDR3 region is CATSDRASYEQYF. CDR3 nucleotide sequence: TGTGCCACCAGTGACCGGGCCTCCTACGAGCAGTACTTC.

The chain couples TRBV13 to TRBJ2-5; TRBD2 matches at 7 bases. Germline-derived CDR1 and CDR2 are PRHDT and FYEKMQ (reference sequence). The CDR3 totals 14 residues. The J segment lost 2 bases and the V segment lost 5 bases, leaving 5 bases of the junction unmatched. In DNA form, the CDR3 reads TGTGCCAGCAGCATCCGGGGGGAGCAAGAGACCCAGTACTTC. This encodes CASSIRGEQETQYF.

This clonotype has just a few counts. This chain joins TRBV3-1 and TRBJ1-1; 8 positions match TRBD1. J gave up 8 bases and V 0 bases, and 5 bases lay outside the gene matches. This CDR3 region has 14 residues. Per the germline V gene, CDR1 is LGHDT and CDR2 is YNNKEL (reference sequence). This CDR3 is CASSQDMTGAEAFF. CDR3 coding DNA: TGTGCCAGCAGCCAAGACATGACAGGGGCAGAAGCTTTCTTT.

This sequence joins TRBV2 and TRBJ2-7, with D possibly being TRBD1 (5 bases). V gave up 7 bases and J gave up 2 bases, with 15 bases separating them. This CDR3 spans 14 amino acids. From germline, CDR1 is SNHLY and CDR2 FYNNEI. CDR3 sequence reads: CASTPGQSPYEQYF. DNA of the CDR3: TGTGCCAGCACTCCAGGACAAAGCCCCTACGAGCAGTACTTC.

This clonotype was found a few times. The chain has TRBV9 and TRBJ1-3; a weak D match, TRBD1 (6 bases). V lost 2 bases to trimming and J lost 0 bases, with 9 bases between them. CDR3 length: 15 residues. Germline CDR1 reads SGDLS; CDR2 reads YYNGEE. The CDR3 coding sequence is TGTGCCAGCAGCGTCACAGGGAGCTCTGGAAACACCATATATTTT. Its protein is CASSVTGSSGNTIYF.

This clonotype was observed a few times. V usage is TRBV5-1 and J usage is TRBJ1-1; weak D call: TRBD1 (6 bases). In germline, CDR1 is SGHRS, CDR2 YFSETQ. CDR3 length: 15 amino acids. V lost 1 base to trimming and J lost 7 bases, with 17 bases between them. The CDR3 DNA follows: TGCGCCAGCAGCTTGTCCCGGGGGCGCGGGAGTGAAGCTTTCTTT. Translated: CASSLSRGRGSEAFF.

There are a few counts of this clonotype. CDR3 bases: TGCAGCGTTGAAGAACCGGCGAACTATGGCTACACCTTC. Amino acids: CSVEEPANYGYTF. The chain has TRBV29-1 and TRBJ1-2; D unclear. CDR3 length: 13 residues. Germline V CDR1 and CDR2: SQVTM, ANQGSEA. The germline V and J ends were trimmed by 0 bases and 2 bases, with 7 bases remaining between them.

The J gene is TRBJ2-3, the V gene TRBV29-1; D is perhaps TRBD2 (5 bases). Trimming removed 7 bases at V and 3 bases at J, with 17 bases between. The CDR3 spans 14 residues. CDR1 is SQVTM, CDR2 ANQGSEA, per germline. The CDR3 is CSAPPPGVTDTQYF. CDR3 DNA sequence: TGCAGCGCCCCACCCCCCGGGGTGACAGATACGCAGTATTTT.

This clonotype was observed a few times. The genes are TRBV2 and TRBJ2-3; D perhaps matches TRBD1 (6 bases). Trimming pared 5 bases from V and 0 bases from J, leaving 12 bases between. Germline CDR1 SNHLY, CDR2 FYNNEI. The CDR3 spans 15 residues. CDR3: CASSTAGASTDTQYF. The DNA for the CDR3 is TGTGCCAGCAGTACCGCAGGGGCTAGCACAGATACGCAGTATTTT.

This clonotype was counted between two and nine times. The chain is built from TRBV3-1 and TRBJ2-3, with D hard to call. Germline V gene sequence: CDR1 LGHDT, CDR2 YNNKEL (reference sequence). CDR3 size: 14 residues. V lost 4 bases, J lost 4 bases, and 12 bases lay in between. CDR3: CASSRLPDSDTQYF. The CDR3 nucleotides read TGTGCCAGCAGCCGCCTTCCTGATTCAGATACGCAGTATTTT.

This clonotype was picked up many times. V usage is TRBV27 and J usage is TRBJ1-1; the match to TRBD1 covers 11 bases. Germline V CDR1 and CDR2: MNHEY, SMNVEV (reference sequence). J lost 4 bases, V lost 2 bases, and 6 bases had no gene match. The CDR3 runs to 16 residues. The CDR3 coding sequence is TGTGCCAGCAGTTTAAAGGCCGGGACAGGGGGCACTGAAGCTTTCTTT. Its protein is CASSLKAGTGGTEAFF.